The following is a T cell receptor beta chain sequence with its context. Its antigen is as yet unknown. This entry belongs to a study of cytomegalovirus exposure and HLA in healthy donors. Overall study: Drawn from HLA-typed donors, 65 million to 100 million unique TCRs were held in an early data release. There were several hundred genotyped donors. Of these, 81% fell in the genetic ancestry cluster associated with self-reported Caucasian donors.

Primers: 60 Vbeta forward and 13 Jbeta reverse. Using immunoSEQ multiplex PCR, the repertoire was profiled, and TCRdb retains in-frame clones only, with some absent. Among nearly 110,000 clones listed, around 77% were seen once. V was clipped by 5 bases and J by 1 base, with 5 bases between them. The CDR3 is 12 amino acids. Germline V gene data show CDR1 as SGHDN and CDR2 as FVKESK. Points from the study as a whole: A later analysis linked a missense DCLRE1C variant to TCR beta V- and J-gene trimming.

The TCR sequence derives from a male donor in good health and CMV-seronegative. V and J are TRBV14 and TRBJ1-2; D unresolved. Sequencing used PBMCs. The CDR3 loop reads CASSFHNYGYTF. The CDR3 coding sequence is TGTGCCAGCAGCTTTCATAACTATGGCTACACCTTC.